This TCR beta chain is drawn from a study of T cell responses to AZD1222 COVID-19 vaccine. Germline V gene data show CDR1 as MNHNY and CDR2 as SVGAGI (reference sequence). The ends lost 2 bases at V and 2 bases at J; junction bases unmatched: 8. This CDR3 has 16 residues. Generated by immunoSEQ multiplex PCR, the TCRdb table keeps only in-frame clones and is missing some. The top ten clones hold 6.9% of a sample with about 190,000 clones, approximately 90% of them seen once. On this clone: Its antigen is still unknown.

The study's findings and limits: Donors in the cohort were predominantly white British and more often female, and clonal diversity was possibly underestimated.

The rearrangement links TRBV6-6 to TRBJ1-2; 7 bases fit TRBD1. Sequenced here: peripheral blood, sampled on day 0 of AZD1222 vaccination. This receptor was taken from an adult in good health. The CDR3 DNA sequence: TGTGCCAGCAGTTACAGCCGGGACAGACTAAACTATGGCTACACCTTC. It translates to CASSYSRDRLNYGYTF.